A single sample gave rise to the 18 T cell receptor beta chains below, sequenced in a study of T cell responses to AZD1222 COVID-19 vaccine. The assay was immunoSEQ multiplex PCR, and TCRdb's table has in-frame clones only and misses some. The data hold about 150,000 clones, with 91% observed a single time. The input for sequencing was peripheral blood, taken 28 days after the second AZD1222 dose. These TCRs come from an adult who received the AZD1222 COVID-19 vaccine.

This rearrangement joins TRBV6-6 to TRBJ2-5; TRBD1 agrees at 7 bases. The CDR3 is made up of 13 amino acids. The germline V gene has CDR1 MNHNY and CDR2 SVGAGI (reference sequence). With V trimmed by 5 bases and J by 7 bases, 7 bases remained unmatched. Here the CDR3 reads CASSLTGVVTQYF. The CDR3 DNA follows: TGTGCCAGCAGTCTAACAGGGGTGGTGACCCAGTACTTC.

This rearrangement joins TRBV4-1 to TRBJ1-2; possible D gene TRBD1, 6 bases. Per the germline V gene, CDR1 is MGHRA and CDR2 is YSYEKL. V lost 0 bases and J lost 7, with 24 bases in between. This CDR3 contains 18 residues. CDR3 in amino acids: CASSQDRGRVFEVVGYTF. Here the CDR3 DNA reads TGCGCCAGCAGCCAAGACAGGGGTCGAGTTTTCGAGGTTGTTGGCTACACCTTC.

The rearrangement uses TRBV6-2 or TRBV6-3 and TRBJ2-7; 9 nucleotides align to TRBD1. This CDR3 has 14 amino acids. The ends lost 7 bases at V and 2 bases at J; junction bases unmatched: 6. CDR1 and CDR2 (germline): MNHEY, SVGEGT. The CDR3 region has the DNA TGTGCCAGCACCCCGGGACAGGGAACCTACGAGCAGTACTTC. This codes for CASTPGQGTYEQYF.

V usage is TRBV6-1 and J usage is TRBJ2-7; D is perhaps TRBD2 (5 bases). V was trimmed by 1 base and J by 3 bases, leaving 13 bases between them. The CDR3 runs 15 residues. CDR1 MNHNS and CDR2 SASEGT come from the germline V gene. The CDR3 region is CASSEGPAGNYEQYF. CDR3 nucleotides: TGTGCCAGCAGTGAAGGCCCCGCCGGGAACTACGAGCAGTACTTC.

The gene calls are TRBV10-2 and TRBJ2-5, with 7 positions matching TRBD2. This CDR3 is built from 17 residues. Germline trimming cut 2 bases from V and 3 bases from J; bases unmatched to any gene: 12. CDR1 and CDR2 from the germline V gene are WSHSY and SAAADI. The DNA of the CDR3 is TGCGCCAGCAGTGAGACCAACTGGCGGGACTATAAAGAGACCCAGTACTTC. Protein sequence: CASSETNWRDYKETQYF.

The V gene is TRBV10-3, the J gene TRBJ2-3; no firm D call. The V gene lost 3 bases and the J gene lost 10 bases, with 17 bases spanning the gap. The CDR3 length is 14 residues. CDR1 and CDR2 (germline): ENHRY, SYGVKD. As DNA, the CDR3 is TGTGCCATCAGTGACGTCAGAGGTGCTCGAGCGCAGTATTTT. Amino acids: CAISDVRGARAQYF.

V gene TRBV27 combines with J gene TRBJ1-2, with TRBD1 matching 8 bases. CDR1 is MNHEY, CDR2 SMNVEV, per germline (reference sequence). This CDR3 is built from 14 residues. The J segment lost 5 bases and the V segment lost 3 bases, leaving 5 bases of the junction unmatched. The CDR3 DNA reads as TGTGCCAGCAGTTTCCGGGACAGGCGTTATGGCTACACCTTC. This sequence encodes CASSFRDRRYGYTF.

This chain joins TRBV7-2 and TRBJ2-7, with 7 positions matching TRBD1. V lost 5 bases, J lost 5 bases, and 9 bases stayed unmatched. The germline V gene has CDR1 SGHTA and CDR2 FQGNSA. CDR3 size: 14 residues. The CDR3 bases are TGTGCCAGCAGCCATTCGACAGGGACCCACGAGCAGTACTTC. It translates to CASSHSTGTHEQYF. Drawing the rest from reference TRBV7-2 and TRBJ2-7, the complete variable domain is GAGVSQSPSNKVTEKGKDVELRCDPISGHTALYWYRQSLGQGLEFLIYFQGNSAPDKSGLPSDRFSAERTGGSVSTLTIQRTQQEDSAVYLCASSHSTGTHEQYFGPGTRLTVT.

The chain couples TRBV19 to TRBJ1-2; D may be TRBD1 (5 bases). CDR3 length: 13 amino acids. Germline V lookup: CDR1 LNHDA, CDR2 SQIVND (reference sequence). V was trimmed by 4 bases and J by 4 bases, leaving 10 bases between them. The CDR3 reads CASSTRQLYGYTF. The CDR3 DNA sequence: TGTGCCAGTAGTACCCGACAGCTCTATGGCTACACCTTC.

The chain recombines TRBV19 with TRBJ2-1; D is ambiguous. The V gene lost 4 bases and the J gene lost 2 bases, with 12 bases spanning the gap. The CDR3 is 15 residues long. Germline V gives CDR1 LNHDA, CDR2 SQIVND (reference sequence). CDR3 in amino acids: CASSKVTRPYNEQFF. In DNA form, the CDR3 reads TGTGCCAGTAGTAAGGTTACTCGGCCCTACAATGAGCAGTTCTTC.

The V and J genes are TRBV5-1 and TRBJ1-1, with D uncertain. The germline V gene has CDR1 SGHRS and CDR2 YFSETQ. This CDR3 has 14 amino acids. Trimming shortened V by 4 bases and J by 0 bases, and 10 bases separated the two germline ends. Written as DNA, the CDR3 is TGCGCCAGCAGCCTACTAACAATGAACACTGAAGCTTTCTTT. Residues: CASSLLTMNTEAFF.

The CDR3 here is CASSQGRAGGQETQYF. The CDR3 DNA reads as TGTGCCAGCAGCCAAGGTCGAGCGGGAGGGCAAGAGACCCAGTACTTC. This chain links TRBV4-2 with TRBJ2-5; 10 bases are shared with TRBD2. The CDR3 is 16 amino acids. V was pared by 1 base and J by 2 bases, with 4 bases of the junction left unmatched. CDR1 and CDR2 (germline): LGHNA, YNFKEQ.

The V and J genes are TRBV9 and TRBJ1-1; 7 bases align to TRBD1. With 4 bases clipped from V and 4 bases from J, the junction kept 7 bases outside the gene matches. CDR1 and CDR2 (germline): SGDLS, YYNGEE. CDR3 length equals 14 residues. In DNA, the CDR3 is TGTGCCAGCAGCTTGAGACAGGGTACCACTGAAGCTTTCTTT. It specifies CASSLRQGTTEAFF.

This clone has a single count. This chain connects TRBV6-5 to TRBJ2-6, with D maybe TRBD1 (6 bases). The germline V gene encodes CDR1 MNHEY and CDR2 SVGAGI. Trimming took off 2 bases at V and 1 base at J, with 6 bases between the two ends. The CDR3 has 15 residues. CDR3 in amino acids: CASSYQGSGANVLTF. CDR3 sequence (DNA): TGTGCCAGCAGTTACCAGGGGTCTGGGGCCAACGTCCTGACTTTC.

The chain is built from TRBV7-2 and TRBJ2-5, with 7 bases matching TRBD2. From germline, CDR1 is SGHTA and CDR2 FQGNSA. This CDR3 has 13 amino acids. V lost 3 bases, J lost 3 bases, and 1 base stayed unmatched. Here the CDR3 DNA reads TGTGCCAGCAGCTTGGGGGGGAAAGAGACCCAGTACTTC. This sequence encodes CASSLGGKETQYF.

This clone was observed a single time. V gene TRBV7-7 combines with J gene TRBJ2-1; 8 positions match TRBD1. CDR3 length: 15 amino acids. Germline V lookup: CDR1 SSHAT, CDR2 FNYEAQ (reference sequence). The ends lost 5 bases at V and 8 bases at J; junction bases unmatched: 11. The CDR3 spells CASSPWTGTNDEQFF. In DNA, the CDR3 is TGTGCCAGCAGCCCCTGGACAGGGACGAACGATGAGCAGTTCTTC.

J is TRBJ2-1 and V is TRBV6-4; D perhaps matches TRBD2 (5 bases). CDR3 length equals 12 residues. From germline, CDR1 is MRHNA and CDR2 SNTAGT. V shed 4 bases and J shed 9 bases, with 10 bases lying between them. The CDR3 DNA follows: TGTGCCAGCAGTGGGGAGAACCGTGAGCAGTTCTTC. This sequence encodes CASSGENREQFF.

This clone was seen once. The genes are TRBV5-6 and TRBJ2-1; 8 bases match TRBD1. The CDR3 runs 16 residues. V lost 2 bases to trimming and J lost 2 bases; unmatched junction nucleotides: 6. Germline V gene data show CDR1 as SGHDT and CDR2 as YYEEEE. CDR3 nucleotides: TGTGCCAGCAGCTTAGGCCGGACAGGGACCTACAATGAGCAGTTCTTC. Translating it yields CASSLGRTGTYNEQFF.